Below, 28 T cell receptor beta chains from the same sample are listed, as sequenced in a study of cytomegalovirus exposure and HLA in healthy donors. TCRdb's table, derived via immunoSEQ multiplex PCR, lists solely in-frame clones and lacks some. Among approximately 150,000 clones listed, about nine tenths were seen once. What was sequenced was PBMCs. The receptor source for this set is a young man in good health and CMV-seropositive.

The chain joins TRBV2 to TRBJ1-4, with D possibly being TRBD1 (5 bases). The CDR3 is 16 amino acids. CDR1 is SNHLY and CDR2 is FYNNEI in the germline V gene. The V end lost 4 bases, the J end lost 0 bases, and 12 bases lay between the germline ends. The chain's CDR3 is CASSGRQSTTNEKLFF. The CDR3 region has the DNA TGTGCCAGCAGTGGGAGACAGAGTACAACTAATGAAAAACTGTTTTTT.

This chain joins TRBV18 and TRBJ2-2, with D maybe TRBD2 (5 bases). V lost 6 bases, J lost 3 bases, and 17 bases lay in between. The CDR3 loop spans 16 amino acids. Germline loops: CDR1 KGHSH, CDR2 LQKENI. The CDR3 DNA reads as TGTGCCAGCTCCCGGGGAGCCTCCTCAGACACCGGGGAGCTGTTTTTT. This translates into CASSRGASSDTGELFF.

V is TRBV27 and J is TRBJ2-2; 10 bases map to TRBD2. In germline, CDR1 is MNHEY, CDR2 SMNVEV (reference sequence). Losses at the gene ends were 1 base for V and 3 bases for J; bases not matched to a gene: 11. CDR3 length equals 19 residues. Here the CDR3 reads CASSLWASGSIMDTGELFF. The DNA for the CDR3 is TGTGCCAGCAGTTTATGGGCTAGCGGGAGTATCATGGACACCGGGGAGCTGTTTTTT.

Note on this clone: Additional DNA sequences in this sample encode the identical CDR3. V is TRBV18 and J is TRBJ2-5; perhaps TRBD1 as D (6 bases). Trimming took off 3 bases at V and 2 bases at J, with 7 bases between the two ends. Germline loops: CDR1 KGHSH, CDR2 LQKENI. This CDR3 region has 13 residues. The CDR3 here is CASSPGQQETQYF. CDR3 in DNA: TGTGCCAGCTCACCTGGACAGCAAGAGACCCAGTACTTC. The full variable domain, with the rest looked up from reference TRBV18 and TRBJ2-5, is NAGVMQNPRHLVRRRGQEARLRCSPMKGHSHVYWYRQLPEEGLKFMVYLQKENIIDESGMPKERFSAEFPKEGPSILRIQQVVRGDSAAYFCASSPGQQETQYFGPGTRLLVL.

The chain combines TRBV11-2 with TRBJ2-1, with no clear D. Germline assignment: CDR1 SGHAT and CDR2 FQNNGV. CDR3 length: 12 amino acids. V gave up 2 bases and J gave up 9 bases, with 8 bases separating them. CDR3 nucleotide sequence: TGTGCCAGCAGCTTAAAAGCAAGTGAGCAGTTCTTC. Translation: CASSLKASEQFF.

This sequence joins TRBV23-1 and TRBJ2-2; TRBD1 agrees at 9 bases. TRBV23-1 is placed among ORFs of uncertain function. The J segment lost 4 bases and the V segment lost 0 bases, leaving 3 bases of the junction unmatched. This CDR3 has 16 amino acids. The CDR3 sequence is CASSQSGQGPTGELFF. CDR3 sequence (DNA): TGCGCCAGCAGTCAATCGGGACAGGGCCCCACCGGGGAGCTGTTTTTT.

The J gene is TRBJ2-7, the V gene TRBV28; D possibly corresponds to TRBD1 (6 bases). Trimming pared 6 bases from V and 6 bases from J, leaving 18 bases between. CDR3 size: 14 residues. Germline V gene data show CDR1 as MDHEN and CDR2 as SYDVKM. This CDR3 is CASRPRGGMAEQYF. The CDR3 bases are TGTGCCAGCAGACCACGAGGGGGAATGGCCGAGCAGTACTTC.

The chain couples TRBV4-1 to TRBJ1-2; 8 bases map to TRBD1. V was pared by 1 base and J by 5 bases, with 12 bases of the junction left unmatched. Germline CDR1 MGHRA, CDR2 YSYEKL. The CDR3 has 17 residues. In DNA form, the CDR3 reads TGCGCCAGCAGCCAAGGGGACGGACAGGGACGGGTATATGGCTACACCTTC. It specifies CASSQGDGQGRVYGYTF.

The genes are TRBV5-1 and TRBJ2-2, with 12 nucleotides matching TRBD2. Germline V gene sequence: CDR1 SGHRS, CDR2 YFSETQ. The CDR3 is 16 amino acids. V was clipped by 5 bases and J by 6 bases; unmatched bases: 8. The CDR3, as DNA: TGCGCCAGCAGTTTCAGCCTAGCGGGAGGGGCCGGGGAGCTGTTTTTT. Translating it yields CASSFSLAGGAGELFF.

The rearrangement links TRBV4-1 to TRBJ2-2, with unresolved D. V shed 1 base and J shed 1 base, with 4 bases lying between them. Germline values: CDR1 MGHRA, CDR2 YSYEKL. CDR3 length: 14 residues. CDR3 coding DNA: TGCGCCAGCAGCCAAGCCCAGAACACCGGGGAGCTGTTTTTT. This gives the protein CASSQAQNTGELFF.

This rearrangement joins TRBV5-6 to TRBJ2-2, with 8 bases lining up with TRBD1. V shed 2 bases and J 6 bases; nucleotides not matched to a gene: 6. This CDR3 contains 15 residues. The germline gives CDR1 SGHDT, CDR2 YYEEEE. Here the CDR3 DNA reads TGTGCCAGCAGCTTCCTGACAGGGGAGGCCGGGGAGCTGTTTTTT. It encodes CASSFLTGEAGELFF. The entire variable domain, with the rest obtained from reference TRBV5-6 and TRBJ2-2, is as follows: DAGVTQSPTHLIKTRGQQVTLRCSPKSGHDTVSWYQQALGQGPQFIFQYYEEEERQRGNFPDRFSGHQFPNYSSELNVNALLLGDSALYLCASSFLTGEAGELFFGEGSRLTVL.

The chain combines TRBV10-2 with TRBJ2-4; 9 bases are shared with TRBD1. The V gene end was trimmed by 6 bases and the J gene end by 2 bases; junction bases not matched to a gene: 8. The CDR3 totals 16 residues. From germline, CDR1 is WSHSY and CDR2 SAAADI. This chain's CDR3 is CASSPGTGLTKNIQYF. CDR3 bases: TGCGCCAGCAGCCCCGGGACAGGGTTGACCAAAAACATTCAGTACTTC.

The sample holds a few counts of this clone. This chain uses TRBV5-4 with TRBJ1-1; unclear D gene. V dropped 2 bases and J dropped 5 bases, with 10 bases sitting between them. Germline V CDR1 and CDR2: SGHNT, YYREEE (reference sequence). The CDR3 extends over 13 amino acids. The CDR3 loop reads CASSFRRGTEAFF. Written as DNA, the CDR3 is TGTGCCAGCAGCTTTCGACGGGGAACTGAAGCTTTCTTT.

The rearrangement uses TRBV5-1 and TRBJ1-1, with a possible D match to TRBD1 (6 bases). V shed 2 bases and J shed 0 bases, with 8 bases lying between them. Germline V gene sequence: CDR1 SGHRS, CDR2 YFSETQ. The CDR3 runs 14 residues. For the CDR3, the DNA is TGCGCCAGCAGCTTCGGGGGGCTGAACACTGAAGCTTTCTTT. This encodes CASSFGGLNTEAFF.

The gene calls are TRBV6-5 and TRBJ1-5, with a possible D match to TRBD1 (5 bases). This CDR3 is built from 12 residues. Germline V gene lookup returns CDR1 MNHEY and CDR2 SVGAGI. Trimming stripped 8 bases from V and 3 bases from J, with 8 bases between. The CDR3 nucleotides read TGTGCCAGCGGGGCAGACAATCAGCCCCAGCATTTT. It encodes CASGADNQPQHF.

The chain links TRBV2 to TRBJ1-5, with 7 bases matching TRBD1. J was trimmed by 4 bases and V by 8 bases; bases with no gene match: 11. CDR3 size: 15 residues. Germline CDR1 reads SNHLY; CDR2 reads FYNNEI. CDR3 sequence: CASVRSGGSNQPQHF. CDR3 in DNA: TGTGCCAGCGTGAGGTCAGGGGGTTCGAATCAGCCCCAGCATTTT.

This clone occurred a few times. This chain links TRBV6-6 with TRBJ1-5; 9 bases agree with TRBD1. Looked up from germline, CDR1 is MNHNY and CDR2 is SVGAGI (reference sequence). Trimming removed 5 bases from V and 4 bases from J; junction bases left unmatched: 3. CDR3 size: 14 residues. DNA for the CDR3: TGTGCCAGCAGTGGTGGGACAGGGAATCAGCCCCAGCATTTT. It codes for CASSGGTGNQPQHF.

The chain joins TRBV30 to TRBJ2-1; TRBD2 agrees at 14 bases. The V and J ends lost 4 bases and 7 bases, in that order; junction bases with no gene match: 6. The CDR3 contains 15 residues. Germline CDR1 and CDR2: GTSNPN and SVGIG (reference sequence). The CDR3 region is CAWIPTSGGGNEQFF. In DNA form, the CDR3 reads TGTGCCTGGATCCCGACTAGCGGGGGGGGAAATGAGCAGTTCTTC.

The chain combines TRBV6-5 with TRBJ1-2; the D gene is possibly TRBD1 (6 bases). The germline V gene has CDR1 MNHEY and CDR2 SVGAGI. There are 14 residues in the CDR3. Trimming stripped 5 bases from V and 4 bases from J, with 14 bases between. CDR3 nucleotide sequence: TGTGCCAGCAGTCTCGACAGGCTATCCTATGGCTACACCTTC. It is translated as CASSLDRLSYGYTF.

The chain couples TRBV5-1 to TRBJ1-2; 8 bases are shared with TRBD1. Germline lookup yields CDR1 SGHRS and CDR2 YFSETQ. There are 15 residues in the CDR3. Unmatched junction bases numbered 11, after V lost 4 bases and J lost 6 bases. For the CDR3, the DNA is TGCGCCAGCAGCCACGGAACAGGGGGAGGTGATGGCTACACCTTC. The encoded protein is CASSHGTGGGDGYTF.

The chain employs TRBV30 and TRBJ2-1, with D unresolved. V dropped 0 bases and J dropped 12 bases, with 15 bases sitting between them. Germline lookup yields CDR1 GTSNPN and CDR2 SVGIG (reference sequence). The CDR3 runs 13 residues. CDR3 protein: CAWSVHPISWQFF. The DNA for the CDR3 is TGTGCCTGGAGTGTACACCCGATTTCTTGGCAGTTCTTC.

For the CDR3, the DNA is TGTGCCAGCAGTTTAAGGTCAGGTCAGCCCCAGCATTTT. Translated: CASSLRSGQPQHF. This chain joins TRBV27 and TRBJ1-5; D uncertain. CDR1 and CDR2 (germline): MNHEY, SMNVEV (reference sequence). The CDR3 runs 13 residues. Trimming stripped 2 bases from V and 6 bases from J, with 8 bases between.

This clone has only one observation. This chain uses TRBV6-5 with TRBJ2-5; 8 bases fit TRBD2. Germline V lookup: CDR1 MNHEY, CDR2 SVGAGI. The CDR3 consists of 15 residues. Trimming at V came to 2 bases and at J to 5 bases, leaving 7 bases not matched to a gene. The CDR3 here is CASSYTSGGAETQYF. CDR3 DNA: TGTGCCAGCAGTTACACCTCGGGAGGGGCGGAGACCCAGTACTTC.

CDR3: CASSATFTGELFF. CDR3 in DNA: TGTGCCAGCAGTGCGACTTTCACCGGGGAGCTGTTTTTT. The chain joins TRBV6-4 to TRBJ2-2; D gene ambiguous. The CDR3 is 13 residues long. In germline, CDR1 is MRHNA, CDR2 SNTAGT. V dropped 4 bases and J dropped 4 bases, with 7 bases sitting between them.

The rearrangement uses TRBV4-1 and TRBJ1-2, with 7 bases that match TRBD1. Germline V gene lookup returns CDR1 MGHRA and CDR2 YSYEKL. CDR3 length: 13 residues. With V trimmed by 0 bases and J by 5 bases, 0 bases remained unmatched. The CDR3 DNA reads as TGCGCCAGCAGCCAAGACAGGGGGTATGGCTACACCTTC. It codes for CASSQDRGYGYTF.

The genes are TRBV28 and TRBJ1-5, with 10 bases aligning to TRBD1. The CDR3 has 16 amino acids. Germline-derived CDR1 and CDR2 are MDHEN and SYDVKM. The ends lost 1 base at V and 6 bases at J; junction bases unmatched: 6. The CDR3 DNA sequence: TGTGCCAGCAGTTTATATGGGGACAGGGGCGGTCAGCCCCAGCATTTT. Translated: CASSLYGDRGGQPQHF.

The chain is built from TRBV10-1 and TRBJ1-4, with D perhaps matching TRBD1 (6 bases). Germline-derived CDR1 and CDR2 are WNHNN and SYGVQD (reference sequence). The CDR3 has 15 residues. Trimming left V 0 bases short and J 10 bases short, with 15 bases between. The CDR3 spells CASSESGQGVAKLFF. CDR3 DNA: TGCGCCAGCAGTGAGTCGGGACAAGGCGTTGCAAAACTGTTTTTT.

This chain links TRBV7-9 with TRBJ1-2, with TRBD1 matching over 8 bases. This CDR3 is built from 13 residues. Trimming took 6 bases from V and 6 from J; bases not matched to a gene: 6. Germline lookup yields CDR1 SEHNR and CDR2 FQNEAQ (reference sequence). The CDR3 protein is CASRPGGANGYTF. DNA of the CDR3: TGTGCCAGCAGGCCAGGGGGCGCGAATGGCTACACCTTC.